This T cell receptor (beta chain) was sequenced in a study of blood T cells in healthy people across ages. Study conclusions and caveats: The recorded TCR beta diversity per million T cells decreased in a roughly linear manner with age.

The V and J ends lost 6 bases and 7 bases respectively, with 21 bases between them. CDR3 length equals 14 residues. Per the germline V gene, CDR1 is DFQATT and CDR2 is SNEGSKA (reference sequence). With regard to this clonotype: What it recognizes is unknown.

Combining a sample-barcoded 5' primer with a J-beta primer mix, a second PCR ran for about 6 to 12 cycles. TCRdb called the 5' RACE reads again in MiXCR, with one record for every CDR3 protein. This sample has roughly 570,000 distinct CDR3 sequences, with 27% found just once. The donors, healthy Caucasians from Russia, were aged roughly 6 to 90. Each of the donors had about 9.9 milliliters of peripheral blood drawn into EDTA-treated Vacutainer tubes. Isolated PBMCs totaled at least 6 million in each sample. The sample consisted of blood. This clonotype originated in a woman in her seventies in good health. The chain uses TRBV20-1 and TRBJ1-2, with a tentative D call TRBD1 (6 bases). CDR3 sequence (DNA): TGCAGTGCCTCAATTACAGGGTTGGGCTCTGGCTACACCTTC. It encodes CSASITGLGSGYTF.